This record concerns one T cell receptor (beta chain) sequence. The data were taken from a study of blood T cell repertoires in COVID-19. Across the study: Italy, Spain and the United States were the sources of the convalescent and acute COVID-19 samples.

Clones were sequenced by immunoSEQ multiplex PCR, and TCRdb holds only the in-frame ones, with some missing. This sample has tens of thousands of clones, with 90% found just once. The V and J ends lost 6 bases and 4 bases, in that order; junction bases with no gene match: 17. CDR3 length: 18 residues. CDR1 and CDR2 (germline): MDHEN, SYDVKM. The chain joins TRBV28 to TRBJ1-5, with 8 bases that match TRBD1. The sample taken for sequencing was peripheral blood. The receptor was derived from an older woman with active COVID-19. The CDR3 is CASRPLREGQGWNQPQHF. The CDR3, as DNA: TGTGCCAGCAGGCCACTTCGTGAAGGACAGGGTTGGAATCAGCCCCAGCATTTT.